Listed here are 13 T cell receptor beta chains from one sample, sequenced in a study of Graves' ophthalmopathy and Graves' hyperthyroidism. From RNA, the CDR3 regions of TCR beta chains were amplified and sequenced. First-round RT-PCR used HTBI primers; second-round multiplex PCR followed. TCRdb reanalysed the multiplex PCR reads using MiXCR and keeps one entry per CDR3 protein. Here the sample spans almost 400,000 distinct CDR3 sequences, around 18% being singletons. The sequenced material came from peripheral blood. Receptor source: a woman younger than 35 with Graves' ophthalmopathy.

This clonotype was detected ten times or more. This rearrangement joins TRBV27 to TRBJ1-1; D is uncertain. The germline gives CDR1 MNHEY, CDR2 SMNVEV (reference sequence). The CDR3 sequence is 16 residues long. The V end was cut by 5 bases, the J end by 0 bases, with 16 bases between. The CDR3 DNA is TGTGCCAGCAGTCCACCGACGGTCTCAATGAACACTGAAGCTTTCTTT. Protein sequence: CASSPPTVSMNTEAFF.

The sample holds many counts of this clonotype. The gene calls are TRBV6-2 or TRBV6-3 and TRBJ1-3; TRBD1 might be the D (5 bases). The CDR3 sequence is 16 residues long. Trimming shortened V by 2 bases and J by 0 bases, and 11 bases separated the two germline ends. Germline CDR1 is MNHEY and CDR2 is SVGEGT. The CDR3 DNA reads as TGTGCCAGCAGTTACGTGAAGGGGAGCTCTGGAAACACCATATATTTT. Its translation: CASSYVKGSSGNTIYF.

Many counts were recorded for this clonotype. This chain's CDR3 is CASSVVSGDASITTYNSPLHF. The CDR3 nucleotides are TGTGCCAGCAGCGTAGTCTCAGGGGACGCTAGTATAACCACCTATAATTCACCCCTCCACTTT. V usage is TRBV9 and J usage is TRBJ1-6; D is possibly TRBD1 (6 bases). V was shortened by 0 bases and J by 2 bases, with 24 bases between the two germline ends. CDR1 is SGDLS, CDR2 YYNGEE, per germline. There are 21 residues in the CDR3.

This clonotype was seen only a few times. Given a much more abundant clone one base away, this may be a read error. The chain has TRBV7-9 and TRBJ2-5; D perhaps matches TRBD2 (6 bases). CDR3 length equals 16 residues. Looked up from germline, CDR1 is SEHNR and CDR2 is FQNEAQ (reference sequence). V shed 2 bases and J shed 7 bases, with 20 bases lying between them. CDR3 region: CASSLFTSPPGRTQYF. The CDR3 nucleotides read TGTGCCAGCAGCTTATTTACTAGCCCTCCCGGGAGGACCCAGTACTTC.

V usage is TRBV7-9 and J usage is TRBJ2-7; D ambiguous. The CDR3 spans 14 residues. The germline V and J ends were trimmed by 2 bases and 2 bases, with 10 bases remaining between them. The germline V gene encodes CDR1 SEHNR and CDR2 FQNEAQ (reference sequence). CDR3 sequence: CASSLSSLTYEQYF. The CDR3 DNA reads as TGTGCCAGCAGCTTATCTTCTCTCACCTACGAGCAGTACTTC.

This clonotype occurred many times. This chain connects TRBV4-3 to TRBJ2-7; D may correspond to TRBD1 or TRBD2 (5 bases each). V was clipped by 8 bases and J by 3 bases, with 14 bases between them. This CDR3 comprises 13 residues. CDR1 and CDR2 from the germline V gene are LGHNA and YSLEER. CDR3 region: CASGASIGYEQYF. Here the CDR3 DNA reads TGCGCCAGCGGGGCTAGCATTGGCTACGAGCAGTACTTC.

V usage is TRBV11-2 and J usage is TRBJ2-7; TRBD2 matches at 13 bases. The CDR3 extends over 17 amino acids. Germline V gene lookup returns CDR1 SGHAT and CDR2 FQNNGV. Trimming cost V 0 bases and J 2 bases; bases outside gene matches: 4. CDR3 DNA sequence: TGTGCCAGCAGCTTAGAAGGTACTAGCGGGAGGGCCTACGAGCAGTACTTC. Translated, it gives CASSLEGTSGRAYEQYF. The full variable domain, with the rest looked up from reference TRBV11-2 and TRBJ2-7, is EAGVAQSPRYKIIEKRQSVAFWCNPISGHATLYWYQQILGQGPKLLIQFQNNGVVDDSQLPKDRFSAERLKGVDSTLKIQPAKLEDSAVYLCASSLEGTSGRAYEQYFGPGTRLTVT.

The sample holds many counts of this clonotype. CDR3 in amino acids: CASTEHNEQFF. CDR3 nucleotide sequence: TGTGCCAGCACCGAGCACAATGAGCAGTTCTTC. The chain is built from TRBV6-1 and TRBJ2-1; D unclear. This CDR3 is 11 amino acids long. Per the germline V gene, CDR1 is MNHNS and CDR2 is SASEGT. The ends were cut back, 7 bases at V and 5 bases at J, with 6 bases in the middle.

The table lists this clonotype with many counts. This chain uses TRBV6-1 with TRBJ1-5, with a tentative D call TRBD1 (6 bases). The germline V gene encodes CDR1 MNHNS and CDR2 SASEGT. V lost 6 bases to trimming and J lost 0 bases, with 12 bases between them. This CDR3 is 15 amino acids long. In DNA form, the CDR3 reads TGTGCCAGCAGAAACAGGGTATATAGCAATCAGCCCCAGCATTTT. This codes for CASRNRVYSNQPQHF.

This clonotype was counted ten times or more. CDR3 residues: CASSSLGDQPQHF. The DNA of the CDR3 is TGTGCCAGCAGTTCCCTAGGCGATCAGCCCCAGCATTTT. The rearrangement joins TRBV27 to TRBJ1-5; unclear D gene. Germline V gene data show CDR1 as MNHEY and CDR2 as SMNVEV (reference sequence). The CDR3 totals 13 residues. The V gene lost 4 bases and the J gene lost 5 bases, with 9 bases spanning the gap.

This clonotype was detected ten times or more. The chain combines TRBV20-1 with TRBJ2-7; 12 positions match TRBD2. Unmatched junction bases numbered 6, after V lost 3 bases and J lost 3 bases. The CDR3 contains 15 residues. CDR1 DFQATT and CDR2 SNEGSKA come from the germline V gene (reference sequence). CDR3 in DNA: TGCAGTGCTAGTCCCGGACTAGCGGGATACTACGAGCAGTACTTC. It specifies CSASPGLAGYYEQYF.

This clonotype has a count of ten or more. The chain links TRBV7-2 to TRBJ2-7; no firm D call. The CDR3 totals 15 residues. The V end lost 3 bases, the J end lost 0 bases, and 12 bases lay between the germline ends. Germline V gene sequence: CDR1 SGHTA, CDR2 FQGNSA. The CDR3 DNA follows: TGTGCCAGCAGCTTTAGTCCAGACCGCTCCTACGAGCAGTACTTC. It encodes CASSFSPDRSYEQYF.

Ten or more counts support this clonotype. The CDR3 DNA follows: TGTGCCAGCAGCTCCCAGCGGGGGGGCGGTCCATCTAACTATGGCTACACCTTC. This encodes CASSSQRGGGPSNYGYTF. The J gene is TRBJ1-2, the V gene TRBV28; a weak D match, TRBD1 (6 bases). V gave up 6 bases and J gave up 0 bases, with 23 bases separating them. CDR1 is MDHEN, CDR2 SYDVKM, per germline. This CDR3 region has 18 residues.